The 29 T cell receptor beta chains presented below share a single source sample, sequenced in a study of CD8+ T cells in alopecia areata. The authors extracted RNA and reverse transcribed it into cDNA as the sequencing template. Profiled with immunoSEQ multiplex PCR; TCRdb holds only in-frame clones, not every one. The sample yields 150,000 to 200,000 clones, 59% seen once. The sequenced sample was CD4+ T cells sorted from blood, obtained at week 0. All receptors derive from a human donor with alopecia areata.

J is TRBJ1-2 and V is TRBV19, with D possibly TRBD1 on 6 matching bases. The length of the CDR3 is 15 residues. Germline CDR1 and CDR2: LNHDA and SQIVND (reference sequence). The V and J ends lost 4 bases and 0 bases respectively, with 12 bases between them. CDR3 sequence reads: CASSSPGQTNYGYTF. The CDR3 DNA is TGTGCCAGTAGTAGCCCCGGACAGACTAACTATGGCTACACCTTC.

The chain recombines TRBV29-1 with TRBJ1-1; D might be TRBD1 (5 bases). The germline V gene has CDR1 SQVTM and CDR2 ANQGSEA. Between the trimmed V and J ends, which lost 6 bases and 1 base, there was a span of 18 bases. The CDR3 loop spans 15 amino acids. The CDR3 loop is CSVTGLQEANTEAFF. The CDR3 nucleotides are TGCAGCGTCACAGGCTTACAGGAGGCGAACACTGAAGCTTTCTTT.

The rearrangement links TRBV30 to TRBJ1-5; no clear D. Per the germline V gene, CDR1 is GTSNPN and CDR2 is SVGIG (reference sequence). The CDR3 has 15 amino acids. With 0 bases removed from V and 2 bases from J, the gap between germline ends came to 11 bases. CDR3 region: CAWSVSSSGNQPQHF. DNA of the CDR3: TGTGCCTGGAGTGTAAGCTCGAGCGGCAATCAGCCCCAGCATTTT.

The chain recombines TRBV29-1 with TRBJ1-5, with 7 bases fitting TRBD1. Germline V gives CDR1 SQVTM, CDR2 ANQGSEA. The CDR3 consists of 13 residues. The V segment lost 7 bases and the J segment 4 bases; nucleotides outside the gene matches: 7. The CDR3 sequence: CSAGDRTNQPQHF. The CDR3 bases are TGCAGCGCGGGGGACAGAACAAATCAGCCCCAGCATTTT.

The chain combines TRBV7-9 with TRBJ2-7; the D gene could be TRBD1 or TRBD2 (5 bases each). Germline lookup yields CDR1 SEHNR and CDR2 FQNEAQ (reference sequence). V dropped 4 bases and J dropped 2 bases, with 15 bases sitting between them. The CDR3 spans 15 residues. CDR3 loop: CASSYPGTETYEQYF. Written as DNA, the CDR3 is TGTGCCAGCAGCTACCCCGGGACGGAAACCTACGAGCAGTACTTC.

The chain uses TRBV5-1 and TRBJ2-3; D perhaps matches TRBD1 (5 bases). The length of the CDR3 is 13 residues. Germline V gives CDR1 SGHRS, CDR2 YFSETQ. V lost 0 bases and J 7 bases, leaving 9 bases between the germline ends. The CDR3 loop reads CASSLDVDNTQYF. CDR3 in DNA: TGCGCCAGCAGCTTGGATGTGGACAATACGCAGTATTTT.

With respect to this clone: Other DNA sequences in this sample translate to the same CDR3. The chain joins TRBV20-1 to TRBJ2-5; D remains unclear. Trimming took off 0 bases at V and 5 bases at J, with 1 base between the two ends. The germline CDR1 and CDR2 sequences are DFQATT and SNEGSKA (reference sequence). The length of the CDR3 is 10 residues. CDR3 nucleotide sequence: TGCAGTGCTAGAGAGGAGACCCAGTACTTC. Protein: CSAREETQYF.

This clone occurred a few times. CDR3: CASSSSRGREKLFF. The CDR3 DNA sequence: TGTGCCAGCAGCTCTTCCAGGGGCAGGGAAAAACTGTTTTTT. This chain uses TRBV7-9 with TRBJ1-4; perhaps TRBD1 as D (6 bases). This CDR3 comprises 14 residues. Germline loops: CDR1 SEHNR, CDR2 FQNEAQ (reference sequence). The V gene lost 4 bases and the J gene lost 8 bases, with 14 bases spanning the gap.

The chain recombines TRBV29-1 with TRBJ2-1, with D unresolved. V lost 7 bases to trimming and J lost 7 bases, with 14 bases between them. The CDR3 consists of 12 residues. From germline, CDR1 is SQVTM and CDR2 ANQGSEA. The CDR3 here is CSANPDRNEQFF. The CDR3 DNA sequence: TGCAGCGCTAATCCGGATCGGAATGAGCAGTTCTTC.

Here the CDR3 reads CASSVDPTGTQAEAFF. CDR3 sequence (DNA): TGTGCCAGCAGCGTAGACCCGACAGGAACCCAGGCGGAAGCTTTCTTT. This sequence joins TRBV9 and TRBJ1-1; D is possibly TRBD1 (6 bases). The CDR3 runs to 16 residues. Per the germline V gene, CDR1 is SGDLS and CDR2 is YYNGEE. V lost 0 bases and J 8 bases, leaving 20 bases between the germline ends.

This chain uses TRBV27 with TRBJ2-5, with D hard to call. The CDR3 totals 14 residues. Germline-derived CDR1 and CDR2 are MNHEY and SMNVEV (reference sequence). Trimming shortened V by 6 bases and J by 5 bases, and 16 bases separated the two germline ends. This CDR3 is CASRSPEGWETQYF. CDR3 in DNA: TGTGCCAGCAGGTCCCCGGAAGGCTGGGAGACCCAGTACTTC.

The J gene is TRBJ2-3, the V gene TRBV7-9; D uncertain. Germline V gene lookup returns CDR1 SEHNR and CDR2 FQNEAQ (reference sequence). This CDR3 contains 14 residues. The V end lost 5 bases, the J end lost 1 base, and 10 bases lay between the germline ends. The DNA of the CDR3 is TGTGCCAGCAGCGTCGACGTCCGCACAGATACGCAGTATTTT. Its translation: CASSVDVRTDTQYF.

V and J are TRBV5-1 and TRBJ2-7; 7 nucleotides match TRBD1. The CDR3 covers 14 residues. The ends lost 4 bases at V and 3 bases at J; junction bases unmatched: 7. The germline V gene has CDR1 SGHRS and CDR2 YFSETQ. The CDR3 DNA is TGCGCCAGCAGCCCCCGGGACAGACACTACGAGCAGTACTTC. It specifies CASSPRDRHYEQYF. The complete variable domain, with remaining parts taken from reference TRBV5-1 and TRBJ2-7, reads KAGVTQTPRYLIKTRGQQVTLSCSPISGHRSVSWYQQTPGQGLQFLFEYFSETQRNKGNFPGRFSGRQFSNSRSEMNVSTLELGDSALYLCASSPRDRHYEQYFGPGTRLTVT.

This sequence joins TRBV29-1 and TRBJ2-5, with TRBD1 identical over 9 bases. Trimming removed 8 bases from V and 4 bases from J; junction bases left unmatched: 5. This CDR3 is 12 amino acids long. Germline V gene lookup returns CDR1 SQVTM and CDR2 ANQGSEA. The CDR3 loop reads CSSGQGRETQYF. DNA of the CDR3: TGCAGCTCCGGACAGGGGCGAGAGACCCAGTACTTC.

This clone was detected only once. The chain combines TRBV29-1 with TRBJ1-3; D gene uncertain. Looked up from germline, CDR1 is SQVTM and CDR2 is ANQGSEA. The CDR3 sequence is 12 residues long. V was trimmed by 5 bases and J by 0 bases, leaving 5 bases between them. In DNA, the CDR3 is TGCAGCGTTTCCCACTCTGGAAACACCATATATTTT. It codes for CSVSHSGNTIYF.

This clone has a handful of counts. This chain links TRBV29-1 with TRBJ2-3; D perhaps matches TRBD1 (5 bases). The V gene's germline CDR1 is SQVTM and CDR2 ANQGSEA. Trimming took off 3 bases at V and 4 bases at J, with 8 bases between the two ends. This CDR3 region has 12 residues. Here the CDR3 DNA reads TGCAGCGTTGATTGGGGCCCAGATACGCAGTATTTT. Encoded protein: CSVDWGPDTQYF.

CDR3: CASSRNWQSDTQYF. The CDR3, as DNA: TGTGCCAGCAGCCGGAATTGGCAGTCAGATACGCAGTATTTT. V is TRBV2 and J is TRBJ2-3; D is unresolved. Trimming pared 6 bases from V and 4 bases from J, leaving 14 bases between. The V gene's germline CDR1 is SNHLY and CDR2 FYNNEI. The CDR3 has 14 amino acids. Complete variable domain (other parts from reference TRBV2 and TRBJ2-3): EPEVTQTPSHQVTQMGQEVILRCVPISNHLYFYWYRQILGQKVEFLVSFYNNEISEKSEIFDDQFSVERPDGSNFTLKIRSTKLEDSAMYFCASSRNWQSDTQYFGPGTRLTVL.

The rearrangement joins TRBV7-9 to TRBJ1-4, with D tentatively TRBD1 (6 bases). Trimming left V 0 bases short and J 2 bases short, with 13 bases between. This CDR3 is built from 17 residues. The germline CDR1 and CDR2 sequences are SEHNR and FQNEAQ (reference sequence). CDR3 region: CASSLATGSRTNEKLFF. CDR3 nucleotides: TGTGCCAGCAGCTTAGCAACAGGGAGTAGGACTAATGAAAAACTGTTTTTT.

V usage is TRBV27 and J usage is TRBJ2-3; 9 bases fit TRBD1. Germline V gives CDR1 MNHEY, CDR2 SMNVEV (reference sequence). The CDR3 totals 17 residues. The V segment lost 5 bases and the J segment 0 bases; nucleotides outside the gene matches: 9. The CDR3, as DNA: TGTGCCAGCAGTCCACACAGGGGGCAAATTAGCACAGATACGCAGTATTTT. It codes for CASSPHRGQISTDTQYF.

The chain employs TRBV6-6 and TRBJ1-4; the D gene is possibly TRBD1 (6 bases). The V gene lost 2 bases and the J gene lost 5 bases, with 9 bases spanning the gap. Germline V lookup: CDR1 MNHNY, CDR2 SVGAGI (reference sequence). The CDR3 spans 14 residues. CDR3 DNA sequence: TGTGCCAGCAGTTACCCAGGGACAAATGAAAAACTGTTTTTT. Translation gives CASSYPGTNEKLFF.

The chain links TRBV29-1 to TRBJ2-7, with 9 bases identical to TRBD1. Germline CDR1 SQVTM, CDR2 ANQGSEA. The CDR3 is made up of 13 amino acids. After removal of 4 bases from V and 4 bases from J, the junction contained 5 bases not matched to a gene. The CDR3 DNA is TGCAGCGTTGGAGGGACAGGGAATTACGAGCAGTACTTC. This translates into CSVGGTGNYEQYF.

DNA of the CDR3: TGTGCCAGCAGTTACGGCAGGGGGTCGGAGACCCAGTACTTC. It yields the protein CASSYGRGSETQYF. The chain recombines TRBV6-5 with TRBJ2-5; 7 nucleotides line up with TRBD1. The CDR3 runs to 14 residues. Germline V lookup: CDR1 MNHEY, CDR2 SVGAGI. Losses at the gene ends were 2 bases for V and 5 bases for J; bases not matched to a gene: 5.

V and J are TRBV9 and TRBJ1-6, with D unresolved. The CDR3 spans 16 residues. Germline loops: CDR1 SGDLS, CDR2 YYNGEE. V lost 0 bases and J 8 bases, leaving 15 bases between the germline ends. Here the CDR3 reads CASSVGSGFGDSPLHF. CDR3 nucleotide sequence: TGTGCCAGCAGCGTAGGATCCGGGTTCGGGGATTCACCCCTCCACTTT.

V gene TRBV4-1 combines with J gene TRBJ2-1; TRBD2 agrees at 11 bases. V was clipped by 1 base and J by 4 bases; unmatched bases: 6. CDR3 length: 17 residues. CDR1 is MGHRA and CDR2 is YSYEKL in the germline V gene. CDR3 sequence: CASSQGRLAGKYNEQFF. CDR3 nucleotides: TGCGCCAGCAGCCAAGGGCGACTAGCGGGGAAATACAATGAGCAGTTCTTC.

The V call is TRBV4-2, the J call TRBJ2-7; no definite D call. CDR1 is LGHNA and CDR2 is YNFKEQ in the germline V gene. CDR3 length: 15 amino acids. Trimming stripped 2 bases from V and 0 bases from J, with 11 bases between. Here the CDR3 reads CASSQSSVASYEQYF. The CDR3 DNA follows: TGTGCCAGCAGCCAATCTTCTGTTGCCTCCTACGAGCAGTACTTC.

CDR3 nucleotide sequence: TGTGCCAGCAGCTTGGCAGATGGCTACACCTTC. Its translation: CASSLADGYTF. The chain couples TRBV5-6 to TRBJ1-2; D not resolved. Per the germline V gene, CDR1 is SGHDT and CDR2 is YYEEEE. The V end lost 0 bases, the J end lost 6 bases, and 3 bases lay between the germline ends. The CDR3 consists of 11 residues.

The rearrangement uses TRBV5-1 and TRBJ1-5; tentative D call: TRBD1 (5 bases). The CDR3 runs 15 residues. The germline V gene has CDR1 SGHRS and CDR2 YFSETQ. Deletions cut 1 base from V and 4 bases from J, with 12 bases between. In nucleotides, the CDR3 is TGCGCCAGCAGCTTGTCCGGGGGAACTAATCAGCCCCAGCATTTT. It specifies CASSLSGGTNQPQHF.

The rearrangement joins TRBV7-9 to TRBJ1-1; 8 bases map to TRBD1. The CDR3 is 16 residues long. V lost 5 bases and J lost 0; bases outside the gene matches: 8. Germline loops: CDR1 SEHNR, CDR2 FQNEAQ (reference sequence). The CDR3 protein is CASSPRTGQMNTEAFF. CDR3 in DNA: TGTGCCAGCAGCCCCCGGACAGGGCAAATGAACACTGAAGCTTTCTTT.

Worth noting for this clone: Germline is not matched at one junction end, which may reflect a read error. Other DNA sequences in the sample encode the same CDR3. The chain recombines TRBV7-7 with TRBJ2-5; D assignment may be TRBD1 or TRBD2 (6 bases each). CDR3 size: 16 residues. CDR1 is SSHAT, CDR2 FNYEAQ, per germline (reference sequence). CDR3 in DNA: TGTGCTAGCAGCTTAGGAGGGCAGGGGCCAAGGGAGACCCAGTACTTC. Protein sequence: CASSLGGQGPRETQYF.